What follows are 27 T cell receptor beta chains derived from one specimen sequenced in a study of cytomegalovirus exposure and HLA in healthy donors. Primers for the PCR totalled 60 Vbeta and 13 Jbeta. The assay was immunoSEQ multiplex PCR, and TCRdb's table has in-frame clones only and misses some. The sample lists 100,000 to 150,000 clones, roughly four fifths occurring once. The sequenced sample was PBMCs. These receptors were obtained from a woman aged 45-65 years in good health and CMV-seropositive.

The chain couples TRBV7-2 to TRBJ2-3; maybe TRBD2 (7 bases). The CDR3 length is 17 residues. V was shortened by 2 bases and J by 1 base, with 16 bases between the two germline ends. CDR1 SGHTA and CDR2 FQGNSA come from the germline V gene. The CDR3 loop reads CASSLSVRRGRTDTQYF. CDR3 DNA: TGTGCCAGCAGCTTATCTGTTAGGCGGGGGCGCACAGATACGCAGTATTTT.

V gene TRBV7-8 combines with J gene TRBJ2-7; possibly TRBD2 for D (6 bases). The V end was cut by 3 bases, the J end by 0 bases, with 12 bases between. The germline CDR1 and CDR2 sequences are SGHVS and FQNEAQ. This CDR3 has 15 amino acids. In DNA form, the CDR3 reads TGTGCCAGCAGCTTTCGGGACTCGAGCTCCTACGAGCAGTACTTC. As protein: CASSFRDSSSYEQYF.

The chain carries TRBV14 and TRBJ2-2, with TRBD2 matching 9 bases. From germline, CDR1 is SGHDN and CDR2 FVKESK. The CDR3 contains 16 residues. The ends lost 1 base at V and 6 bases at J; junction bases unmatched: 6. CDR3 in DNA: TGTGCCAGCAGCCAAGTCGCCCTAGCGGGGTCCGGGGAGCTGTTTTTT. Its translation: CASSQVALAGSGELFF.

This sequence joins TRBV5-1 and TRBJ2-5; possibly TRBD1 for D (6 bases). Near its end, the DNA agrees better with TRBJ2-7, so the J call may be wrong. The CDR3 has 15 amino acids. Germline values: CDR1 SGHRS, CDR2 YFSETQ. This chain's CDR3 is CASSLVGQKAYEQYF. CDR3 sequence (DNA): TGCGCCAGCAGCTTGGTTGGACAGAAAGCCTACGAGCAGTACTTC.

This rearrangement joins TRBV6-5 to TRBJ1-2, with TRBD1 matching 9 bases. Germline V lookup: CDR1 MNHEY, CDR2 SVGAGI. The V and J ends lost 0 bases and 8 bases, in that order; junction bases with no gene match: 1. The CDR3 runs to 13 residues. For the CDR3, the DNA is TGTGCCAGCAGTTACTCGACAGGGGGAGGCTACACCTTC. It is translated as CASSYSTGGGYTF.

This clone was picked up a small number of times. The chain employs TRBV4-3 and TRBJ1-2; 8 nucleotides line up with TRBD1. CDR1 and CDR2 (germline): LGHNA, YSLEER. The CDR3 runs to 15 residues. V trimming: 0 bases; J trimming: 8 bases; junction bases outside the gene matches: 8. CDR3 sequence reads: CASSQEIRQGAGYTF. The CDR3 DNA reads as TGCGCCAGCAGCCAAGAAATAAGGCAGGGGGCAGGCTACACCTTC.

As regards this clone: Different DNA sequences within this sample yield the same CDR3. The J gene is TRBJ2-1, the V gene TRBV19, with TRBD2 matching 10 bases. This CDR3 spans 15 amino acids. The germline CDR1 and CDR2 sequences are LNHDA and SQIVND (reference sequence). With 3 bases clipped from V and 4 bases from J, the junction kept 3 bases outside the gene matches. CDR3: CASSISSGGYNEQFF. For the CDR3, the DNA is TGTGCCAGTAGTATCTCTAGCGGGGGTTACAATGAGCAGTTCTTC.

The genes are TRBV2 and TRBJ2-7; D is perhaps TRBD2 (5 bases). Germline assignment: CDR1 SNHLY and CDR2 FYNNEI. V gave up 2 bases and J gave up 2 bases, with 13 bases separating them. The CDR3 runs 15 residues. CDR3 nucleotide sequence: TGTGCCAGCAGTGAAACCCTAACTAGAGCCTACGAGCAGTACTTC. Translated: CASSETLTRAYEQYF.

J is TRBJ1-3 and V is TRBV4-1; TRBD1 matches 10 bases. V trimming: 1 base; J trimming: 5 bases; junction bases outside the gene matches: 5. CDR1 is MGHRA and CDR2 is YSYEKL in the germline V gene. There are 16 residues in the CDR3. CDR3 sequence: CASSQVGQGFRNTIYF. For the CDR3, the DNA is TGCGCCAGCAGCCAAGTGGGACAGGGGTTCAGAAACACCATATATTTT.

The rearrangement links TRBV19 to TRBJ1-2; TRBD1 matches 9 bases. This CDR3 spans 14 amino acids. CDR1 LNHDA and CDR2 SQIVND come from the germline V gene (reference sequence). Trimming took 8 bases from V and 5 from J; bases not matched to a gene: 9. The CDR3 coding sequence is TGTGCCAGTTCGTGGGGACAGGGCCCGTATGGCTACACCTTC. Translation gives CASSWGQGPYGYTF. The full variable domain, in which reference TRBV19 and TRBJ1-2 provide the parts outside the CDR3, is DGGITQSPKYLFRKEGQNVTLSCEQNLNHDAMYWYRQDPGQGLRLIYYSQIVNDFQKGDIAEGYSVSREKKESFPLTVTSAQKNPTAFYLCASSWGQGPYGYTFGSGTRLTVV.

Only one count was recorded for this clone. V is TRBV4-3 and J is TRBJ1-2, with 8 nucleotides matching TRBD1. In germline, CDR1 is LGHNA, CDR2 YSLEER. V was pared by 3 bases and J by 4 bases, with 4 bases of the junction left unmatched. The CDR3 extends over 14 amino acids. The CDR3 DNA reads TGCGCCAGCAGCCAGAGGACAGGGTCCTATGGCTACACCTTC. It encodes CASSQRTGSYGYTF.

V usage is TRBV5-1 and J usage is TRBJ2-2; 7 positions match TRBD1. The V segment lost 4 bases and the J segment 0 bases; nucleotides outside the gene matches: 3. This CDR3 region has 15 residues. Germline V lookup: CDR1 SGHRS, CDR2 YFSETQ. CDR3 protein: CASSPGQTNTGELFF. The CDR3 DNA reads TGCGCCAGCAGCCCGGGACAGACGAACACCGGGGAGCTGTTTTTT.

By proportion, this clone is medium-sized. CDR3 DNA: TGTGCCAGCAGCGTAAACAGGGACTCTGGAAACACCATATATTTT. This translates into CASSVNRDSGNTIYF. The chain links TRBV6-1 to TRBJ1-3; possible D gene TRBD1, 6 bases. The germline V and J ends were trimmed by 6 bases and 0 bases, with 12 bases remaining between them. The length of the CDR3 is 15 residues. Germline assignment: CDR1 MNHNS and CDR2 SASEGT.

The chain recombines TRBV7-9 with TRBJ2-7; TRBD2 aligns across 7 bases. Germline trimming cut 6 bases from V and 3 bases from J; bases unmatched to any gene: 8. Germline V lookup: CDR1 SEHNR, CDR2 FQNEAQ (reference sequence). The CDR3 is 14 residues long. In DNA, the CDR3 is TGTGCCAGCAGTAGCGGGTACGGGAACTACGAGCAGTACTTC. It codes for CASSSGYGNYEQYF.

The table lists this clone with a count of one. The chain couples TRBV18 to TRBJ1-5; the D gene is possibly TRBD1 (6 bases). CDR3 length: 15 residues. Trimming left V 6 bases short and J 5 bases short, with 17 bases between. Germline V gene data show CDR1 as KGHSH and CDR2 as LQKENI. Written as DNA, the CDR3 is TGTGCCAGCTCCTTCGAACAGGGAGATTATCAGCCCCAGCATTTT. Amino acid sequence: CASSFEQGDYQPQHF.

The chain recombines TRBV4-2 with TRBJ2-5; D may be TRBD2 (6 bases). The V and J ends lost 1 base and 4 bases respectively, with 16 bases between them. The length of the CDR3 is 16 residues. Germline V CDR1 and CDR2: LGHNA, YNFKEQ. This CDR3 is CASSQVSQGLTETQYF. CDR3 DNA sequence: TGTGCCAGCAGCCAAGTCTCCCAGGGACTTACAGAGACCCAGTACTTC.

The chain links TRBV19 to TRBJ2-1; D unresolved. Deletions cut 5 bases from V and 4 bases from J, with 6 bases between. The CDR3 is 12 residues long. Germline V gives CDR1 LNHDA, CDR2 SQIVND (reference sequence). The CDR3 reads CASSFGYNEQFF. Written as DNA, the CDR3 is TGTGCCAGTAGTTTCGGGTACAATGAGCAGTTCTTC.

This clone was counted many times. Written as DNA, the CDR3 is TGCGCCAGCAGCCGACGGACTAGCTCAGATACGCAGTATTTT. Translating it yields CASSRRTSSDTQYF. This chain joins TRBV5-1 and TRBJ2-3; 8 positions agree with TRBD2. In germline, CDR1 is SGHRS, CDR2 YFSETQ. Trimming took 4 bases from V and 4 from J; bases not matched to a gene: 5. This CDR3 region has 14 residues.

The chain recombines TRBV5-5 with TRBJ2-7, with 8 bases identical to TRBD2. CDR1 SGHKS and CDR2 YYEKEE come from the germline V gene (reference sequence). The CDR3 covers 16 residues. After removal of 0 bases from V and 3 bases from J, the junction contained 8 bases not matched to a gene. Written as DNA, the CDR3 is TGTGCCAGCAGCTTGGGACCGGGAGGGACCTTCTACGAGCAGTACTTC. This encodes CASSLGPGGTFYEQYF.

The V gene is TRBV27, the J gene TRBJ2-7; 8 nucleotides match TRBD1. The CDR3 totals 15 residues. Losses at the gene ends were 5 bases for V and 4 bases for J; bases not matched to a gene: 10. Per germline, CDR1 MNHEY and CDR2 SMNVEV (reference sequence). CDR3 sequence reads: CASSPPTGVGYEQYF. The DNA of the CDR3 is TGTGCCAGCAGTCCTCCGACAGGGGTGGGGTACGAGCAGTACTTC.

This clone was counted a single time. The chain has TRBV4-3 and TRBJ1-2; D call uncertain. The ends were cut back, 1 base at V and 7 bases at J, with 13 bases in the middle. There are 14 residues in the CDR3. Per germline, CDR1 LGHNA and CDR2 YSLEER. The CDR3 nucleotides are TGCGCCAGCAGCCAAGCCCCCCCGGTCCTTGGCTACACCTTC. The encoded protein is CASSQAPPVLGYTF.

The gene calls are TRBV7-2 and TRBJ2-6; TRBD1 might be the D (6 bases). Germline CDR1 SGHTA, CDR2 FQGNSA. Trimming pared 4 bases from V and 2 bases from J, leaving 12 bases between. The CDR3 covers 16 residues. In nucleotides, the CDR3 is TGTGCCAGCAGCTCCGGGACATACGCTGGGGCCAACGTCCTGACTTTC. Its protein product is CASSSGTYAGANVLTF.

The rearrangement links TRBV28 to TRBJ1-5; 10 bases map to TRBD1. V trimming: 6 bases; J trimming: 4 bases; junction bases outside the gene matches: 3. There are 14 residues in the CDR3. Germline CDR1 and CDR2: MDHEN and SYDVKM. The CDR3 DNA is TGTGCCAGCAGCCAGGGACAGGGGAATCAGCCCCAGCATTTT. Protein: CASSQGQGNQPQHF.

This clone appeared a few times. The chain has TRBV7-3 and TRBJ2-1, with 11 bases fitting TRBD2. V gave up 2 bases and J gave up 1 base; unmatched junction bases: 7. The CDR3 consists of 18 residues. Germline V gene lookup returns CDR1 SGHTA and CDR2 FQGTGA. This chain's CDR3 is CASSLVAGGLLSYNEQFF. In DNA, the CDR3 is TGTGCCAGCAGCTTAGTAGCGGGGGGGCTATTGTCCTACAATGAGCAGTTCTTC.

V is TRBV15 and J is TRBJ2-7, with 13 bases identical to TRBD2. The length of the CDR3 is 17 residues. Germline V lookup: CDR1 LNHNV, CDR2 YYDKDF (reference sequence). Unmatched junction bases numbered 4, after V lost 0 bases and J lost 2 bases. The CDR3 reads CATSRDRTSGGTYEQYF. The CDR3 DNA reads as TGTGCCACCAGCAGAGATCGGACTAGCGGGGGAACCTACGAGCAGTACTTC.

In its sample, this clone was seen a few times. V and J are TRBV7-2 and TRBJ2-5; a weak D match, TRBD1 (5 bases). The CDR3 runs to 14 residues. V gave up 8 bases and J gave up 0 bases, with 13 bases separating them. Germline V gene lookup returns CDR1 SGHTA and CDR2 FQGNSA. As DNA, the CDR3 is TGTGCCAGCCGCAAGGGGCAGTACCAAGAGACCCAGTACTTC. Translating it yields CASRKGQYQETQYF.

The V gene is TRBV6-4, the J gene TRBJ2-5; no reliable D call. Trimming removed 5 bases from V and 5 bases from J, with 15 bases in between. Looked up from germline, CDR1 is MRHNA and CDR2 is SNTAGT. The CDR3 is made up of 14 amino acids. CDR3 amino acids: CASSPPRLFETQYF. Here the CDR3 DNA reads TGTGCCAGCAGTCCCCCAAGACTTTTCGAGACCCAGTACTTC.